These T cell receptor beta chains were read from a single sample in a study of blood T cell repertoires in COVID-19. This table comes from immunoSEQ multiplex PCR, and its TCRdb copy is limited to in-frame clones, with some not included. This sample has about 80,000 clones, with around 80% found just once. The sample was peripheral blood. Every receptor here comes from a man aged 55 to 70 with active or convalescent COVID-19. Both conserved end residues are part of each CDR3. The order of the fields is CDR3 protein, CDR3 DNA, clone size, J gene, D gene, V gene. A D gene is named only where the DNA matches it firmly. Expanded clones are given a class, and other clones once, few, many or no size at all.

CDR3aa: CASSQAAGGASTEAFF; CDR3nt: TGTGCCAGCAGCCAAGCCGCAGGGGGAGCGAGCACTGAAGCTTTCTTT; abundance: .; j_gene: TRBJ1-1; d_gene: TRBD1; v_gene: TRBV4-2
CDR3aa: CASSPRGGPNQPQHF; CDR3nt: TGCGCCAGCAGCCCTCGCGGGGGCCCCAATCAGCCCCAGCATTTT; abundance: .; j_gene: TRBJ1-5; d_gene: .; v_gene: TRBV5-1
CDR3aa: CASAPRKQGSDEQYF; CDR3nt: TGTGCCAGCGCCCCAAGGAAACAGGGGAGCGACGAGCAGTACTTC; abundance: once; j_gene: TRBJ2-7; d_gene: TRBD1; v_gene: TRBV2
CDR3aa: CASSAGTSGGNEYFYEQYF; CDR3nt: TGTGCCAGCAGTGCCGGGACTAGCGGGGGGAATGAATACTTCTACGAGCAGTACTTC; abundance: .; j_gene: TRBJ2-7; d_gene: TRBD2; v_gene: TRBV2
CDR3aa: CAYLPPLNYGYTF; CDR3nt: TGCGCTTACCTACCTCCTCTAAACTATGGCTACACCTTC; abundance: .; j_gene: TRBJ1-2; d_gene: .; v_gene: TRBV23-1
CDR3aa: CASSWTSEGEQYF; CDR3nt: TGTGCCAGCAGTTGGACTAGCGAGGGCGAGCAGTACTTC; abundance: .; j_gene: TRBJ2-7; d_gene: TRBD2; v_gene: TRBV12-3/TRBV12-4
CDR3aa: CASSKPGQGRYEQYF; CDR3nt: TGTGCCAGCAGTAAACCCGGACAGGGTCGGTACGAGCAGTACTTC; abundance: .; j_gene: TRBJ2-7; d_gene: TRBD1; v_gene: TRBV6-5
CDR3aa: CASSIDGMEANEKLFF; CDR3nt: TGTGCCAGTAGTATAGACGGGATGGAGGCTAATGAAAAACTGTTTTTT; abundance: .; j_gene: TRBJ1-4; d_gene: .; v_gene: TRBV19
CDR3aa: CATSDFSSRDRGLYSNQPQHF; CDR3nt: TGTGCCACCAGTGATTTCTCCTCCCGGGACAGGGGACTTTATAGCAATCAGCCCCAGCATTTT; abundance: .; j_gene: TRBJ1-5; d_gene: TRBD1; v_gene: TRBV24-1
CDR3aa: CASSLMNTEAFF; CDR3nt: TGTGCCAGCTCACTAATGAACACTGAAGCTTTCTTT; abundance: .; j_gene: TRBJ1-1; d_gene: .; v_gene: TRBV18
CDR3aa: CAIKDSTNEKLFF; CDR3nt: TGTGCCATCAAGGACTCAACTAATGAAAAACTGTTTTTT; abundance: .; j_gene: TRBJ1-4; d_gene: .; v_gene: TRBV10-3
CDR3aa: CASSQAPGTGGNTIYF; CDR3nt: TGCGCCAGCAGCCAAGCACCCGGGACAGGGGGAAACACCATATATTTT; abundance: once; j_gene: TRBJ1-3; d_gene: TRBD1; v_gene: TRBV4-3
CDR3aa: CASSSPAGRNLGSSYEQYF; CDR3nt: TGTGCCAGCAGCTCCCCAGCCGGGCGGAACCTTGGGAGTTCCTACGAGCAGTACTTC; abundance: .; j_gene: TRBJ2-7; d_gene: .; v_gene: TRBV7-2
CDR3aa: CASSLGQGNTYEQYF; CDR3nt: TGTGCCAGCAGCTTAGGACAGGGGAATACTTACGAGCAGTACTTC; abundance: .; j_gene: TRBJ2-7; d_gene: TRBD1; v_gene: TRBV7-2
CDR3aa: CAWRARQGIGGYTF; CDR3nt: TGTGCCTGGAGAGCAAGACAGGGGATAGGAGGCTACACCTTC; abundance: .; j_gene: TRBJ1-2; d_gene: TRBD1; v_gene: TRBV30
CDR3aa: CASSAIQGSGETQYF; CDR3nt: TGTGCCAGCAGCGCTATACAGGGTTCGGGGGAGACCCAGTACTTC; abundance: .; j_gene: TRBJ2-5; d_gene: .; v_gene: TRBV9